Below are 29 T cell receptor beta chains sequenced from a single sample in a study of Tregs in tolerant kidney transplant recipients. Sequencing was performed with immunoSEQ multiplex PCR; in TCRdb, only in-frame clones are kept and a portion is missing. The profile covers 60,000 or so clones, with around 82% appearing a single time and 5.2% taken by the ten largest. Material for sequencing was CD4+ T cells from blood. The receptors were gathered from a human donor in good health.

This clone was observed a few times. The V and J genes are TRBV18 and TRBJ1-5; no reliable D call. Trimming pared 3 bases from V and 5 bases from J, leaving 14 bases between. CDR1 and CDR2 (germline): KGHSH, LQKENI. There are 15 residues in the CDR3. This CDR3 reads CASSPDTFRHQPQHF. In DNA, the CDR3 is TGTGCCAGCTCACCCGACACTTTCCGACATCAGCCCCAGCATTTT.

The rearrangement uses TRBV9 and TRBJ2-5, with 10 bases aligning to TRBD2. CDR3 size: 14 residues. Germline V gene data show CDR1 as SGDLS and CDR2 as YYNGEE. V lost 1 base and J lost 4; bases outside the gene matches: 1. The CDR3 here is CASSVSGRVETQYF. As DNA, the CDR3 is TGTGCCAGCAGCGTAAGCGGGAGGGTAGAGACCCAGTACTTC.

The chain uses TRBV5-1 and TRBJ2-7; D is perhaps TRBD1 (6 bases). The V and J ends lost 4 bases and 0 bases respectively, with 14 bases between them. This CDR3 comprises 15 residues. CDR1 SGHRS and CDR2 YFSETQ come from the germline V gene. CDR3 nucleotide sequence: TGCGCCAGCAGCCCTGGACAGCCTGGCTCCTACGAGCAGTACTTC. It codes for CASSPGQPGSYEQYF.

The gene calls are TRBV5-4 and TRBJ2-7; 14 nucleotides align to TRBD2. CDR1 and CDR2 from the germline V gene are SGHNT and YYREEE (reference sequence). The CDR3 runs 16 residues. V shed 4 bases, J shed 4 bases, and the junction held 7 bases outside the gene matches. CDR3 coding DNA: TGTGCCAGCAGCACTGGACTAGCGGGAGGAGGATACGAGCAGTACTTC. Protein sequence: CASSTGLAGGGYEQYF. Using reference TRBV5-4 and TRBJ2-7 for the parts outside the CDR3, the full variable domain is ETGVTQSPTHLIKTRGQQVTLRCSSQSGHNTVSWYQQALGQGPQFIFQYYREEENGRGNFPPRFSGLQFPNYSSELNVNALELDDSALYLCASSTGLAGGGYEQYFGPGTRLTVT.

The gene calls are TRBV2 and TRBJ2-7, with 7 bases aligning to TRBD1. The ends lost 7 bases at V and 1 base at J; junction bases unmatched: 10. Germline V gives CDR1 SNHLY, CDR2 FYNNEI. The CDR3 loop spans 15 amino acids. CDR3 loop: CASTHYRDRSYEQYF. The CDR3 DNA is TGTGCCAGCACCCACTACCGGGACAGATCCTACGAGCAGTACTTC.

The chain links TRBV5-1 to TRBJ2-5, with 10 bases fitting TRBD2. The CDR3 consists of 16 residues. The germline gives CDR1 SGHRS, CDR2 YFSETQ. V lost 3 bases and J lost 5; bases outside the gene matches: 10. For the CDR3, the DNA is TGCGCCAGCAGCTGGGCTCCTAGCGGGGGAGGGGAGACCCAGTACTTC. Its protein is CASSWAPSGGGETQYF.

In this sample, this clone turned up a few times. This sequence joins TRBV4-2 and TRBJ2-1, with no clear D. CDR3 length equals 12 residues. Germline V gene lookup returns CDR1 LGHNA and CDR2 YNFKEQ. Trimming removed 1 base from V and 6 bases from J, with 4 bases in between. CDR3 sequence: CASSQGGNEQFF. CDR3 in DNA: TGTGCCAGCAGCCAAGGGGGCAATGAGCAGTTCTTC.

The rearrangement joins TRBV4-1 to TRBJ1-2; D is ambiguous. Looked up from germline, CDR1 is MGHRA and CDR2 is YSYEKL. V was cut by 0 bases and J by 5 bases, with 10 bases left in between. CDR3 length: 14 amino acids. CDR3 nucleotide sequence: TGCGCCAGCAGCCAAGAAGGAGTAAGGTATGGCTACACCTTC. Protein sequence: CASSQEGVRYGYTF.

This chain links TRBV19 with TRBJ1-2; possible D gene TRBD1, 6 bases. Trimming took 4 bases from V and 4 from J, leaving 16 bases between them. The CDR3 is 15 amino acids. From germline, CDR1 is LNHDA and CDR2 SQIVND (reference sequence). The CDR3 nucleotides are TGTGCCAGTAGTACGCGGGGGGCTAATGTCTATGGCTACACCTTC. This gives the protein CASSTRGANVYGYTF.

V gene TRBV11-3 combines with J gene TRBJ2-7; no definite D call. Trimming removed 4 bases at V and 7 bases at J, with 11 bases between. The CDR3 extends over 12 amino acids. CDR1 and CDR2 from the germline V gene are SGHNT and YENEEA. Written as DNA, the CDR3 is TGTGCCAGCAGCTCCACCCCATGGGAGCAGTACTTC. It translates to CASSSTPWEQYF. The entire variable domain, with the rest obtained from reference TRBV11-3 and TRBJ2-7, is as follows: EAGVVQSPRYKIIEKKQPVAFWCNPISGHNTLYWYLQNLGQGPELLIRYENEEAVDDSQLPKDRFSAERLKGVDSTLKIQPAELGDSAVYLCASSSTPWEQYFGPGTRLTVT.

This clone was seen a single time. The V gene is TRBV30, the J gene TRBJ2-2; 10 nucleotides align to TRBD2. This CDR3 is built from 16 residues. Looked up from germline, CDR1 is GTSNPN and CDR2 is SVGIG (reference sequence). The trim removed 2 bases at V and 7 bases at J, leaving 10 bases unmatched. The CDR3: CAWSTLAGGSVGELFF. DNA of the CDR3: TGTGCCTGGAGTACCTTAGCGGGAGGATCAGTCGGGGAGCTGTTTTTT.

The rearrangement uses TRBV7-9 and TRBJ1-1; weak D call: TRBD1 (5 bases). Germline V gives CDR1 SEHNR, CDR2 FQNEAQ (reference sequence). The CDR3 has 14 residues. Deletions cut 6 bases from V and 5 bases from J, with 16 bases between. CDR3 sequence reads: CASSLGDAWTEAFF. CDR3 bases: TGTGCCAGCAGTTTGGGGGACGCTTGGACTGAAGCTTTCTTT.

The chain uses TRBV5-6 and TRBJ1-2; D remains unclear. This CDR3 has 13 amino acids. Germline CDR1 reads SGHDT; CDR2 reads YYEEEE. With 5 bases removed from V and 4 bases from J, the gap between germline ends came to 12 bases. The CDR3 protein is CASSDRPLYGYTF. The CDR3 DNA reads as TGTGCCAGCAGTGACCGTCCTCTCTATGGCTACACCTTC.

V gene TRBV6-1 combines with J gene TRBJ1-1, with a tentative D call TRBD1 (5 bases). V lost 7 bases and J 7 bases, leaving 10 bases between the germline ends. The length of the CDR3 is 11 residues. Germline CDR1 reads MNHNS; CDR2 reads SASEGT. The CDR3 sequence is CASILQVEAFF. DNA of the CDR3: TGTGCCAGCATTCTACAGGTTGAAGCTTTCTTT.

The V and J genes are TRBV4-1 and TRBJ2-3; perhaps TRBD2 as D (5 bases). V was pared by 2 bases and J by 2 bases, with 14 bases between. This CDR3 has 16 residues. Germline V CDR1 and CDR2: MGHRA, YSYEKL. In DNA form, the CDR3 reads TGCGCCAGCAGCCAAACTCGGGGTAGATTCACAGATACGCAGTATTTT. This encodes CASSQTRGRFTDTQYF.

This clone is a singleton in its sample. This rearrangement joins TRBV5-4 to TRBJ1-2; the D is unclear. This CDR3 is 13 amino acids long. Trimming left V 2 bases short and J 8 bases short, with 13 bases between. CDR1 and CDR2 from the germline V gene are SGHNT and YYREEE (reference sequence). CDR3 bases: TGTGCCAGCAGCTTACGTCTGGCGCTGGGCTACACCTTC. Translated, it gives CASSLRLALGYTF.

This chain uses TRBV4-2 with TRBJ1-3; D call uncertain. Trimming took 2 bases from V and 2 from J, leaving 7 bases between them. The germline V gene has CDR1 LGHNA and CDR2 YNFKEQ. The CDR3 is 14 amino acids. The CDR3 spells CASSQSFAGNTIYF. DNA for the CDR3: TGTGCCAGCAGCCAAAGCTTTGCTGGAAACACCATATATTTT.

The chain uses TRBV2 and TRBJ1-4; D is possibly TRBD1 (6 bases). Per germline, CDR1 SNHLY and CDR2 FYNNEI. The V gene lost 0 bases and the J gene lost 8 bases, with 16 bases spanning the gap. The CDR3 runs to 16 residues. The CDR3 region has the DNA TGTGCCAGCAGTGAAGCGCTTCTGGGGGCGCAGGAAAAACTGTTTTTT. Translating gives CASSEALLGAQEKLFF.

A single count supports this clone. The gene calls are TRBV15 and TRBJ2-1; no clear D. Germline loops: CDR1 LNHNV, CDR2 YYDKDF (reference sequence). The CDR3 extends over 13 amino acids. The V end lost 1 base, the J end lost 8 bases, and 9 bases lay between the germline ends. The CDR3 reads CATSRVYEHEQFF. As DNA, the CDR3 is TGTGCCACCAGCAGAGTCTATGAACATGAGCAGTTCTTC.

The chain carries TRBV9 and TRBJ2-3; 9 bases agree with TRBD2. Germline CDR1 is SGDLS and CDR2 is YYNGEE. Unmatched junction bases numbered 10, after V lost 0 bases and J lost 8 bases. The CDR3 length is 16 residues. CDR3 in amino acids: CASSVGRTSALGTQYF. The CDR3 DNA is TGTGCCAGCAGCGTAGGTCGGACTAGCGCCCTGGGTACGCAGTATTTT.

This clone was observed at least ten times. CDR3 DNA sequence: TGCAGCGTTGAGGACAGGGGCTACGAGCAGTACTTC. Translating gives CSVEDRGYEQYF. The V call is TRBV29-1, the J call TRBJ2-7; 9 bases are a match to TRBD1. The germline gives CDR1 SQVTM, CDR2 ANQGSEA. J gave up 3 bases and V 3 bases, and 0 bases lay outside the gene matches. This CDR3 contains 12 residues.

This clone was detected a few times. Compared with germline, one end of the junction differs, possibly owing to a read error. This chain connects TRBV4-2 to TRBJ2-6; D is ambiguous. The germline gives CDR1 LGHNA, CDR2 YNFKEQ. The CDR3 contains 18 residues. CDR3 loop: CASNQEPQAISGANVLTF. The CDR3 DNA reads TGTGCCAGCAACCAAGAACCGCAGGCGATCTCTGGGGCCAACGTCCTGACTTTC.

This chain links TRBV5-1 with TRBJ2-7; tentatively, D is TRBD1 (6 bases). This CDR3 contains 13 residues. The V gene lost 9 bases and the J gene lost 0 bases, with 13 bases spanning the gap. Germline V gene sequence: CDR1 SGHRS, CDR2 YFSETQ. CDR3 residues: CANRTEPSYEQYF. The CDR3 nucleotides read TGCGCCAATAGGACAGAACCCTCCTACGAGCAGTACTTC.

This chain connects TRBV30 to TRBJ2-3, with D unclear. CDR3 length equals 12 residues. Germline values: CDR1 GTSNPN, CDR2 SVGIG (reference sequence). V was clipped by 0 bases and J by 4 bases, with 5 bases between them. CDR3 in amino acids: CAWSVRPDTQYF. CDR3 nucleotide sequence: TGTGCCTGGAGTGTGAGGCCAGATACGCAGTATTTT. The full variable domain, rest sourced from reference TRBV30 and TRBJ2-3, is SQTIHQWPATLVQPVGSPLSLECTVEGTSNPNLYWYRQAAGRGLQLLFYSVGIGQISSEVPQNLSASRPQDRQFILSSKKLLLSDSGFYLCAWSVRPDTQYFGPGTRLTVL.

A single count supports this clone. The J gene is TRBJ2-7, the V gene TRBV7-8, with 7 bases fitting TRBD1. This CDR3 spans 13 amino acids. Germline V gives CDR1 SGHVS, CDR2 FQNEAQ. Trimming cost V 5 bases and J 3 bases; bases outside gene matches: 4. For the CDR3, the DNA is TGTGCCAGCAGCGAAGACAGGGACTACGAGCAGTACTTC. This gives the protein CASSEDRDYEQYF.

The gene calls are TRBV5-4 and TRBJ2-3; 10 bases are a match to TRBD2. The CDR3 spans 16 residues. Trimming at V came to 0 bases and at J to 1 base, leaving 2 bases not matched to a gene. The germline gives CDR1 SGHNT, CDR2 YYREEE (reference sequence). For the CDR3, the DNA is TGTGCCAGCAGCTTGGCAACTAGCGGGGGCACAGATACGCAGTATTTT. Translation: CASSLATSGGTDTQYF.

The chain links TRBV19 to TRBJ2-4, with TRBD1 identical over 7 bases. V lost 3 bases and J lost 0; bases outside the gene matches: 14. The CDR3 covers 19 residues. Germline lookup yields CDR1 LNHDA and CDR2 SQIVND (reference sequence). The CDR3 is CASSIRTGRSPLAKNIQYF. CDR3 sequence (DNA): TGTGCCAGTAGTATTCGGACAGGCCGGAGCCCTTTAGCCAAAAACATTCAGTACTTC.

A few counts support this clone. The rearrangement uses TRBV6-5 and TRBJ2-7, with TRBD1 identical over 8 bases. There are 15 residues in the CDR3. The ends lost 6 bases at V and 1 base at J; junction bases unmatched: 8. Germline CDR1 and CDR2: MNHEY and SVGAGI. Here the CDR3 DNA reads TGTGCCAGCAGGTCGACAGGGGATAAGTCCTACGAGCAGTACTTC. Its protein product is CASRSTGDKSYEQYF.

V and J are TRBV5-4 and TRBJ1-6; no clear D gene. This CDR3 has 16 residues. Germline V gene sequence: CDR1 SGHNT, CDR2 YYREEE (reference sequence). V gave up 4 bases and J gave up 5 bases, with 16 bases separating them. CDR3 sequence: CASSHGGLGNNSPLHF. CDR3 in DNA: TGTGCCAGCAGCCATGGAGGGCTAGGGAATAATTCACCCCTCCACTTT.